The text below deals with one TCR beta chain. An input of roughly 0.5 to 1 ug of RNA was subjected to reverse transcription using random hexamers. The amplification used immunoSEQ multiplex PCR on TCR beta CDR3; it spanned 54 Vbeta and 13 Jbeta. TCRdb itself ran the immunoSEQ multiplex PCR reads through MiXCR, one entry per CDR3 protein. The sample lists 140,000 to 150,000 distinct CDR3 sequences; 90% to 97% were seen once. This record comes from a study of CD8 T cells in Susac syndrome. About the research overall: Within the sequenced group of Susac syndrome patients, roughly six showed active disease and eight were in remission.

Recently defined diagnostic criteria for definite or probable disease were fulfilled by Susac syndrome patients. TEMRA cells were FACS-enriched and CD8+ and CD4+ T cells negatively isolated. Germline CDR1 and CDR2: SGHVS and FQNEAQ. CDR3 size: 17 residues. V was pared by 1 base and J by 9 bases, with 22 bases between. The sample consisted of CD4+ T cells from PBMCs. The chain employs TRBV7-8 and TRBJ2-1; possible D gene TRBD1, 6 bases. This receptor was taken from a human donor with Susac syndrome. The CDR3 is CASSLGRGRGPAGEQFF. The CDR3 nucleotides read TGTGCCAGCAGCTTAGGGCGAGGCAGGGGTCCCGCAGGTGAGCAGTTCTTC.